These 16 T cell receptor beta chains originate from one sample sequenced in a study of cytomegalovirus exposure and HLA in healthy donors. Clones were sequenced by immunoSEQ multiplex PCR, and TCRdb holds only the in-frame ones, with some missing. Here the sample spans hundreds of thousands of clones, about nine tenths being singletons. Input material: PBMCs. The receptors come from a woman aged 18-35 years in good health and CMV-seronegative.

The chain employs TRBV28 and TRBJ2-7, with D perhaps TRBD1 (6 bases). Germline loops: CDR1 MDHEN, CDR2 SYDVKM. V lost 5 bases and J lost 3, with 17 bases in between. The CDR3 contains 15 residues. The CDR3 DNA reads as TGTGCCAGCAGTACTTACAGGGTAGGGGACTACGAGCAGTACTTC. Translating it yields CASSTYRVGDYEQYF.

J is TRBJ1-6 and V is TRBV28, with D possibly TRBD1 on 5 matching bases. The V end lost 8 bases, the J end lost 6 bases, and 14 bases lay between the germline ends. CDR1 is MDHEN and CDR2 is SYDVKM in the germline V gene. The CDR3 loop spans 14 amino acids. CDR3 coding DNA: TGTGCCAGCGGTATATTGCAGGGTAATTCACCCCTCCACTTT. As protein: CASGILQGNSPLHF.

V is TRBV29-1 and J is TRBJ1-1; D gene unclear. The CDR3 has 17 amino acids. V was clipped by 6 bases and J by 4 bases, with 27 bases between them. Germline V gene sequence: CDR1 SQVTM, CDR2 ANQGSEA. CDR3: CSVQKAAVNLLGTEAFF. The CDR3 DNA is TGCAGCGTGCAGAAGGCGGCAGTGAATCTCTTAGGCACTGAAGCTTTCTTT.

This chain links TRBV7-9 with TRBJ1-4; TRBD1 aligns across 7 bases. The germline V gene has CDR1 SEHNR and CDR2 FQNEAQ (reference sequence). V trimming: 11 bases; J trimming: 8 bases; junction bases outside the gene matches: 8. This CDR3 contains 12 residues. The CDR3 DNA sequence: TGTGCCGGCGGGACAGCACACGAAAAACTGTTTTTT. Amino acid sequence: CAGGTAHEKLFF. The full variable domain, in which reference TRBV7-9 and TRBJ1-4 provide the parts outside the CDR3, is DTGVSQNPRHKITKRGQNVTFRCDPISEHNRLYWYRQTLGQGPEFLTYFQNEAQLEKSRLLSDRFSAERPKGSFSTLEIQRTEQGDSAMYLCAGGTAHEKLFFGSGTQLSVL.

The rearrangement links TRBV6-6 to TRBJ2-1; 12 bases are shared with TRBD2. The CDR3 extends over 15 amino acids. CDR1 and CDR2 from the germline V gene are MNHNY and SVGAGI (reference sequence). Germline trimming cut 5 bases from V and 4 bases from J; bases unmatched to any gene: 3. DNA of the CDR3: TGTGCCAGCAGTCTAGCGGGGGGGGATTACAATGAGCAGTTCTTC. It yields the protein CASSLAGGDYNEQFF.

The chain couples TRBV2 to TRBJ2-7; TRBD2 might be the D (6 bases). The CDR3 totals 14 residues. V was trimmed by 6 bases and J by 0 bases, leaving 12 bases between them. CDR1 is SNHLY and CDR2 is FYNNEI in the germline V gene. The DNA of the CDR3 is TGTGCCAGCAGGGAGGGGAGAGGCTCCTACGAGCAGTACTTC. It is translated as CASREGRGSYEQYF.

This rearrangement joins TRBV5-1 to TRBJ2-5, with 13 bases aligning to TRBD2. Germline V CDR1 and CDR2: SGHRS, YFSETQ. Trimming removed 0 bases from V and 1 base from J; junction bases left unmatched: 3. The CDR3 is made up of 17 amino acids. The CDR3 DNA reads TGCGCCAGCAGCTTGGGACTAGCGGGGGGAGTCCAAGAGACCCAGTACTTC. It codes for CASSLGLAGGVQETQYF. Using reference TRBV5-1 and TRBJ2-5 for the parts outside the CDR3, the full variable domain is KAGVTQTPRYLIKTRGQQVTLSCSPISGHRSVSWYQQTPGQGLQFLFEYFSETQRNKGNFPGRFSGRQFSNSRSEMNVSTLELGDSALYLCASSLGLAGGVQETQYFGPGTRLLVL.

This clone was counted a single time. The chain couples TRBV7-8 to TRBJ2-7, with TRBD2 matching over 10 bases. Unmatched junction bases numbered 12, after V lost 10 bases and J lost 6 bases. CDR3 size: 14 residues. CDR1 is SGHVS and CDR2 is FQNEAQ in the germline V gene. CDR3 protein: CATGLATGIGEQYF. In nucleotides, the CDR3 is TGTGCCACGGGACTAGCGACAGGAATCGGCGAGCAGTACTTC.

This rearrangement joins TRBV5-1 to TRBJ2-3; TRBD1 matches 9 bases. The germline V gene encodes CDR1 SGHRS and CDR2 YFSETQ. The junction had 8 bases not matched to a gene; V was cut back by 0 bases and J by 6 bases. The CDR3 runs to 16 residues. DNA of the CDR3: TGCGCCAGCAGCTTGGTGGGACAGGGTCTGTCGGATACGCAGTATTTT. This codes for CASSLVGQGLSDTQYF.

V usage is TRBV9 and J usage is TRBJ1-1; tentatively, D is TRBD1 (6 bases). Germline V gene data show CDR1 as SGDLS and CDR2 as YYNGEE. The CDR3 contains 16 residues. The V and J ends lost 2 bases and 1 base respectively, with 15 bases between them. The CDR3 protein is CASSVDGQIPNTEAFF. CDR3 nucleotide sequence: TGTGCCAGCAGCGTGGATGGACAGATACCGAACACTGAAGCTTTCTTT.

CDR3 loop: CASSYSTGYGYTF. CDR3 nucleotides: TGTGCCAGCAGTTACTCGACGGGCTATGGCTACACCTTC. The V gene is TRBV6-5, the J gene TRBJ1-2; D call uncertain. The V gene's germline CDR1 is MNHEY and CDR2 SVGAGI. The CDR3 is made up of 13 amino acids. Trimming cost V 0 bases and J 4 bases, with 6 bases left between them.

The J gene is TRBJ2-1, the V gene TRBV13, with TRBD2 as a possible D gene (5 bases). Germline V gene sequence: CDR1 PRHDT, CDR2 FYEKMQ (reference sequence). The CDR3 loop spans 15 amino acids. Trimming shortened V by 4 bases and J by 3 bases, and 13 bases separated the two germline ends. CDR3 sequence: CASSSRASYYNEQFF. For the CDR3, the DNA is TGTGCCAGCAGCTCGAGGGCCTCTTACTACAATGAGCAGTTCTTC.

The chain is built from TRBV30 and TRBJ2-1; D gene uncertain. CDR1 is GTSNPN and CDR2 is SVGIG in the germline V gene (reference sequence). The CDR3 runs to 12 residues. V lost 2 bases and J 6 bases, leaving 8 bases between the germline ends. In DNA form, the CDR3 reads TGTGCCTGGAGTTGGGCCGTCAATGAGCAGTTCTTC. Its translation: CAWSWAVNEQFF.

The V and J genes are TRBV2 and TRBJ1-6; no definite D call. This CDR3 is 13 amino acids long. Trimming removed 11 bases at V and 9 bases at J, with 17 bases between. The germline V gene encodes CDR1 SNHLY and CDR2 FYNNEI. CDR3 DNA sequence: TGTGCCGCATCCGACGAGCGGACTTCACCCCTCCACTTT. Residues: CAASDERTSPLHF.

The chain carries TRBV28 and TRBJ1-6; D gene uncertain. The germline V gene has CDR1 MDHEN and CDR2 SYDVKM. Trimming pared 5 bases from V and 10 bases from J, leaving 18 bases between. CDR3 size: 15 residues. CDR3 sequence: CASSPSRGTGSPLHF. In DNA, the CDR3 is TGTGCCAGCAGTCCCTCTCGGGGAACCGGATCACCCCTCCACTTT.

This chain connects TRBV7-6 to TRBJ2-1; 7 nucleotides match TRBD1. Trimming took 4 bases from V and 4 from J; bases not matched to a gene: 1. CDR3 length: 13 residues. The V gene's germline CDR1 is SGHVS and CDR2 FNYEAQ. The CDR3 loop reads CASSWTGYNEQFF. CDR3 DNA: TGTGCCAGCAGCTGGACAGGTTACAATGAGCAGTTCTTC.